This is a list of T cell receptor beta chains from one sample in a study of cytomegalovirus exposure and HLA in healthy donors. The data were produced by immunoSEQ multiplex PCR, yet TCRdb's version contains in-frame clones alone and is incomplete. The specimen's table records about 110,000 clones. Sequenced material: PBMCs. The receptors were sampled from a man between 45 and 60 years old in good health and CMV-seronegative. Both conserved end residues are part of each CDR3. The order of the fields is V gene, D gene, J gene, CDR3 protein, CDR3 DNA. The D gene is left open where the match is weak.

V gene: TRBV13
D gene: -
J gene: TRBJ2-1
CDR3 protein: CASSPNPRWGDYNEQFF
CDR3 DNA: TGTGCCAGCAGCCCCAACCCCCGCTGGGGGGACTACAATGAGCAGTTCTTC

V gene: TRBV5-4
D gene: -
J gene: TRBJ1-1
CDR3 protein: CASSPSPLGTEAFF
CDR3 DNA: TGTGCCAGCAGCCCATCGCCACTCGGCACTGAAGCTTTCTTT

V gene: TRBV29-1
D gene: -
J gene: TRBJ1-1
CDR3 protein: CSVEKDRTNTEAFF
CDR3 DNA: TGCAGCGTTGAGAAGGACAGAACGAACACTGAAGCTTTCTTT

V gene: TRBV5-1
D gene: -
J gene: TRBJ2-2
CDR3 protein: CASSSTDRNTGELFF
CDR3 DNA: TGCGCCAGCAGCTCGACGGACAGGAACACCGGGGAGCTGTTTTTT

V gene: TRBV5-5
D gene: -
J gene: TRBJ2-2
CDR3 protein: CASSLGQLTGELFF
CDR3 DNA: TGTGCCAGCAGCTTGGGACAGCTCACCGGGGAGCTGTTTTTT

V gene: TRBV2
D gene: TRBD1
J gene: TRBJ1-2
CDR3 protein: CASRGQGRGYGYTF
CDR3 DNA: TGTGCCAGCAGGGGACAGGGCAGGGGGTATGGCTACACCTTC

V gene: TRBV7-9
D gene: -
J gene: TRBJ1-2
CDR3 protein: CASSLVEESLRGYTF
CDR3 DNA: TGTGCCAGCAGCTTGGTGGAAGAATCGCTGCGGGGCTACACCTTC

V gene: TRBV5-1
D gene: TRBD1
J gene: TRBJ1-6
CDR3 protein: CASSRDRAGNSPLHF
CDR3 DNA: TGCGCCAGCAGCCGCGACAGGGCGGGTAATTCACCCCTCCACTTT

V gene: TRBV27
D gene: -
J gene: TRBJ1-2
CDR3 protein: CASSLDRGWGYTF
CDR3 DNA: TGTGCCAGCAGTTTAGACCGGGGATGGGGCTACACCTTC

V gene: TRBV9
D gene: -
J gene: TRBJ2-2
CDR3 protein: CASSVVSGNTGELFF
CDR3 DNA: TGTGCCAGCAGCGTAGTGAGTGGGAACACCGGGGAGCTGTTTTTT

V gene: TRBV15
D gene: TRBD2
J gene: TRBJ2-1
CDR3 protein: CATSQTSGYNEQFF
CDR3 DNA: TGTGCCACCAGCCAGACTAGCGGTTACAATGAGCAGTTCTTC

V gene: TRBV7-8
D gene: TRBD1
J gene: TRBJ2-2
CDR3 protein: CASSLGRTGGTGELFF
CDR3 DNA: TGTGCCAGCAGCTTAGGAAGGACAGGGGGCACCGGGGAGCTGTTTTTT

V gene: TRBV5-6
D gene: -
J gene: TRBJ2-5
CDR3 protein: CASSSKTGVETQYF
CDR3 DNA: TGTGCCAGCAGCTCAAAGACAGGCGTAGAGACCCAGTACTTC

V gene: TRBV11-3
D gene: TRBD1
J gene: TRBJ2-7
CDR3 protein: CASSWDREYEQYF
CDR3 DNA: TGTGCCAGCAGCTGGGACAGGGAGTACGAGCAGTACTTC

V gene: TRBV28
D gene: -
J gene: TRBJ2-7
CDR3 protein: CASITPRTHSYEQYF
CDR3 DNA: TGTGCCAGCATTACCCCCCGGACTCACTCCTACGAGCAGTACTTC

V gene: TRBV18
D gene: TRBD1
J gene: TRBJ1-5
CDR3 protein: CASSETTGGESQPQHF
CDR3 DNA: TGTGCCAGCTCGGAAACGACAGGGGGCGAAAGTCAGCCCCAGCATTTT

V gene: TRBV30
D gene: -
J gene: TRBJ2-2
CDR3 protein: CASRIGVGSGNTGELFF
CDR3 DNA: TGTGCCAGCCGTATAGGGGTAGGGTCCGGGAACACCGGGGAGCTGTTTTTT

V gene: TRBV6-1
D gene: TRBD1
J gene: TRBJ1-6
CDR3 protein: CASSEITGDNSPLHF
CDR3 DNA: TGTGCCAGCAGTGAGATAACAGGGGATAATTCACCCCTCCACTTT

V gene: TRBV27
D gene: -
J gene: TRBJ1-1
CDR3 protein: CASSLSMASNTEAFF
CDR3 DNA: TGTGCCAGCAGTTTATCGATGGCTTCAAACACTGAAGCTTTCTTT

V gene: TRBV2
D gene: TRBD2
J gene: TRBJ2-5
CDR3 protein: CASRWASGRGTQETQYF
CDR3 DNA: TGTGCCAGCAGGTGGGCTAGCGGGAGGGGGACCCAAGAGACCCAGTACTTC

V gene: TRBV19
D gene: -
J gene: TRBJ2-7
CDR3 protein: CASSPETQVYEQYF
CDR3 DNA: TGTGCCAGTAGTCCAGAAACACAGGTCTACGAGCAGTACTTC

V gene: TRBV28
D gene: TRBD1
J gene: TRBJ2-7
CDR3 protein: CASSWTGHEQYF
CDR3 DNA: TGTGCCAGCAGTTGGACAGGGCACGAGCAGTACTTC

V gene: TRBV30
D gene: TRBD1
J gene: TRBJ2-3
CDR3 protein: CAWGTGDTQYF
CDR3 DNA: TGTGCCTGGGGGACAGGGGATACGCAGTATTTT

V gene: TRBV7-9
D gene: -
J gene: TRBJ2-1
CDR3 protein: CASSPNLAQSYNEQFF
CDR3 DNA: TGTGCCAGCAGCCCCAATCTAGCGCAATCCTACAATGAGCAGTTCTTC

V gene: TRBV4-3
D gene: TRBD1
J gene: TRBJ2-1
CDR3 protein: CASSQDGQAYNEQFF
CDR3 DNA: TGCGCCAGCAGCCAAGATGGACAGGCCTACAATGAGCAGTTCTTC

V gene: TRBV18
D gene: -
J gene: TRBJ2-2
CDR3 protein: CASSPPAGNTGELFF
CDR3 DNA: TGTGCCAGCTCACCACCCGCAGGAAACACCGGGGAGCTGTTTTTT